This TCR beta chain was retrieved from a study of CD8+ T cells in alopecia areata. RNA was extracted and reverse transcribed into cDNA as the sequencing template. The table came from immunoSEQ multiplex PCR; TCRdb's copy has only in-frame clones and leaves some out. This repertoire shows over 150,000 clones, roughly 50% found once; its top ten account for 5% to 6%. The treatment is: oral pan-JAK inhibitor, 5-10 mg twice daily. This CDR3 comprises 14 residues. V lost 6 bases to trimming and J lost 0 bases, with 9 bases between them. Germline V gene sequence: CDR1 SNHLY, CDR2 FYNNEI. This clone has just a few counts.

V gene TRBV2 combines with J gene TRBJ1-3; D unresolved. The sequencing here drew on CD4+ T cells sorted from blood, taken at week 24, from a patient treated with tofacitinib. The clonotype comes from a human donor with alopecia areata. The CDR3: CASSPLASGNTIYF. The CDR3 region has the DNA TGTGCCAGCAGCCCCCTAGCCTCTGGAAACACCATATATTTT. The whole variable domain, filled in from reference TRBV2 and TRBJ1-3, reads EPEVTQTPSHQVTQMGQEVILRCVPISNHLYFYWYRQILGQKVEFLVSFYNNEISEKSEIFDDQFSVERPDGSNFTLKIRSTKLEDSAMYFCASSPLASGNTIYFGEGSWLTVV.